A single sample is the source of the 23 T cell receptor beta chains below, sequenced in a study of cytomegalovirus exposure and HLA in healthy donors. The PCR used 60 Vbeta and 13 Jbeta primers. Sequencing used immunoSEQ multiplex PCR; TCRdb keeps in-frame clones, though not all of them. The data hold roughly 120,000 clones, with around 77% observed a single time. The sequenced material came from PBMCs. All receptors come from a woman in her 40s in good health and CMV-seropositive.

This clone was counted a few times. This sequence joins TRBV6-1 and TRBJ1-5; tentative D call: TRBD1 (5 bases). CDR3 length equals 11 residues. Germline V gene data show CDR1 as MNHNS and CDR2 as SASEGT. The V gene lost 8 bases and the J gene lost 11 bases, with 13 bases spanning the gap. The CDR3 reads CASRGESAQHF. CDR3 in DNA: TGTGCCAGCCGGGGGGAATCAGCCCAGCATTTT.

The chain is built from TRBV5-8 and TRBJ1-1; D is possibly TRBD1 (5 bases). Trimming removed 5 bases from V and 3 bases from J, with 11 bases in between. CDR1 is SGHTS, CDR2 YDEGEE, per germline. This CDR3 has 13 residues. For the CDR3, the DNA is TGTGCCAGCAGTTACGACAGAGACACTGAAGCTTTCTTT. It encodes CASSYDRDTEAFF. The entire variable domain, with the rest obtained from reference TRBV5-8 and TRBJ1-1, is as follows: EAGVTQSPTHLIKTRGQQATLRCSPISGHTSVYWYQQALGLGLQFLLWYDEGEERNRGNFPPRFSGRQFPNYSSELNVNALELEDSALYLCASSYDRDTEAFFGQGTRLTVV.

The CDR3 DNA is TGTGCCAGCAGTCTAGGTACAGGGGCTGGCTACACCTTC. Translation gives CASSLGTGAGYTF. V gene TRBV27 combines with J gene TRBJ1-2, with 7 bases fitting TRBD1. The germline CDR1 and CDR2 sequences are MNHEY and SMNVEV (reference sequence). This CDR3 contains 13 residues. V was clipped by 5 bases and J by 7 bases; unmatched bases: 7.

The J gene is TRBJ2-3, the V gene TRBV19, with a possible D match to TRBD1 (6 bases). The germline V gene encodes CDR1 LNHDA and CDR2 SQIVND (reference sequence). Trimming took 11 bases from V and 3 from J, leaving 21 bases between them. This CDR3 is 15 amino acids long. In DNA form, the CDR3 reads TGTGCCGCCCCCCCGAAGGGGGAAGAAACAGATACGCAGTATTTT. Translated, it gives CAAPPKGEETDTQYF.

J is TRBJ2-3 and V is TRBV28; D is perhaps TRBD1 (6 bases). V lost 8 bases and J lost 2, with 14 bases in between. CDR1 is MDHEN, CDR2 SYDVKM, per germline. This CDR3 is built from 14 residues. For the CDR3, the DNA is TGTGCCAGCTCGAGAGGACAGATCACAGATACGCAGTATTTT. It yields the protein CASSRGQITDTQYF.

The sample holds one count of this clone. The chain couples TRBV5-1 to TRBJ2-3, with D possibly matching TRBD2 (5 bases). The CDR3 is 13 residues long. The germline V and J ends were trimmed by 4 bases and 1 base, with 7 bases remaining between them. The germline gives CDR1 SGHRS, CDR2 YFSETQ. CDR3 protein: CASSLSGTDTQYF. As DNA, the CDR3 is TGCGCCAGCAGCCTTAGCGGCACAGATACGCAGTATTTT.

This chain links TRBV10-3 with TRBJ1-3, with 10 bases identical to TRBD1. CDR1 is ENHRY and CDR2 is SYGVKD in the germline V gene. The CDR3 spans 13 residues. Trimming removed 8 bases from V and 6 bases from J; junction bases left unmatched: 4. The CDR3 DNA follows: TGTGCCATCCGGGACAGGGGACTAAACACCATATATTTT. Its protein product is CAIRDRGLNTIYF.

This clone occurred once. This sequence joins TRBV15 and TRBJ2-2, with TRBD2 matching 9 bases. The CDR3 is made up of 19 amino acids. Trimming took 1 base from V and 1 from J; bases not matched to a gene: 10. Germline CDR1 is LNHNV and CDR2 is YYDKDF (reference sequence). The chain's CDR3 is CATSRASGLAGLNTGELFF. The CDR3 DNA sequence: TGTGCCACCAGCAGAGCCTCGGGCCTAGCGGGGCTGAACACCGGGGAGCTGTTTTTT.

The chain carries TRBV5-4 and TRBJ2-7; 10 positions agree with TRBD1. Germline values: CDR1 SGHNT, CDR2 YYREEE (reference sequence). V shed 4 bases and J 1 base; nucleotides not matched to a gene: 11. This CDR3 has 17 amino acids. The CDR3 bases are TGTGCCAGCAGCCCATGGAACGGACAGGGGGAGTCCTACGAGCAGTACTTC. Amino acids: CASSPWNGQGESYEQYF.

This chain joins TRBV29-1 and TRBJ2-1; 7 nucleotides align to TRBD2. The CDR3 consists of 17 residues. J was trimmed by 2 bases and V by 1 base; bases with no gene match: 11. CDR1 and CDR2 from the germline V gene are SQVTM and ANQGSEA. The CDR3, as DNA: TGCAGCGTTGAAGGTCCCCGTACTAGCGAGACCTACAATGAGCAGTTCTTC. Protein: CSVEGPRTSETYNEQFF.

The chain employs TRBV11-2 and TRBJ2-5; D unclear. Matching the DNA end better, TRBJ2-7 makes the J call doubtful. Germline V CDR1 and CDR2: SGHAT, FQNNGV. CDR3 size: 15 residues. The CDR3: CASSLVWNPGYEQYF. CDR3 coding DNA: TGTGCCAGCAGCTTAGTTTGGAATCCAGGCTACGAGCAGTACTTC.

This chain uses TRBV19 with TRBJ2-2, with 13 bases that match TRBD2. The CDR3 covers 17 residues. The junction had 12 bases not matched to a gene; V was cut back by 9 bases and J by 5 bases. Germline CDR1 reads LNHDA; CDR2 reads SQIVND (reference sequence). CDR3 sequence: CASSLLAGGPGTGELFF. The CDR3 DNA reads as TGTGCCAGCTCCCTACTAGCGGGAGGGCCTGGGACCGGGGAGCTGTTTTTT.

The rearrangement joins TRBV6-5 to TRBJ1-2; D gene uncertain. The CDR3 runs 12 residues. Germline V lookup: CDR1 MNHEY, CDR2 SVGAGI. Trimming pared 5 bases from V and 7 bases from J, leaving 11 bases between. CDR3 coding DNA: TGTGCCAGCAGTCCCGAGGGCGGTGGCTACACCTTC. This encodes CASSPEGGGYTF.

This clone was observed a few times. The CDR3 loop reads CASSEYGGQGHGYTF. Written as DNA, the CDR3 is TGTGCCAGCAGTGAATACGGGGGACAGGGACATGGCTACACCTTC. V is TRBV25-1 and J is TRBJ1-2, with 9 bases lining up with TRBD1. This CDR3 has 15 amino acids. Germline V CDR1 and CDR2: MGHDK, SYGVNS. The ends lost 0 bases at V and 6 bases at J; junction bases unmatched: 5.

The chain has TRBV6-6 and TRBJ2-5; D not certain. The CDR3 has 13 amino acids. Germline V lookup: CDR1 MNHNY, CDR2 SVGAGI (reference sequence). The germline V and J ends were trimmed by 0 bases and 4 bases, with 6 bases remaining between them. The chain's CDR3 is CASSYSSGETQYF. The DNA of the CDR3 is TGTGCCAGCAGTTACTCGAGTGGAGAGACCCAGTACTTC.

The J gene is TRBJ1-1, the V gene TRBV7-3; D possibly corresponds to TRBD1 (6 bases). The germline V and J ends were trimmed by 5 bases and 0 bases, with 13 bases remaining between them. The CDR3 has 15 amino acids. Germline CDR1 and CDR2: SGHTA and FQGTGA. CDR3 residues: CASSVRGGMNTEAFF. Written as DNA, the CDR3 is TGTGCCAGCAGCGTAAGGGGGGGGATGAACACTGAAGCTTTCTTT.

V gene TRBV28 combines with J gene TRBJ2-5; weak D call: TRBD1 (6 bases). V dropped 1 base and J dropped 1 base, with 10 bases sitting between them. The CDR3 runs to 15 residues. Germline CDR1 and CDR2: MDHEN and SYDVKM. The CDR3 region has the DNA TGTGCCAGCAGTTTATCAGGGGCGGCCCAAGAGACCCAGTACTTC. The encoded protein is CASSLSGAAQETQYF.

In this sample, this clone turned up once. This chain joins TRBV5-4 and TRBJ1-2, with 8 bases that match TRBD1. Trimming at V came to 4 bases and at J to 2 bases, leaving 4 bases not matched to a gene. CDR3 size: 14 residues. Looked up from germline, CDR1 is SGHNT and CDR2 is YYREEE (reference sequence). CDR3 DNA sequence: TGTGCCAGCAGCCCCCGACAGGGGAACTATGGCTACACCTTC. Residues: CASSPRQGNYGYTF.

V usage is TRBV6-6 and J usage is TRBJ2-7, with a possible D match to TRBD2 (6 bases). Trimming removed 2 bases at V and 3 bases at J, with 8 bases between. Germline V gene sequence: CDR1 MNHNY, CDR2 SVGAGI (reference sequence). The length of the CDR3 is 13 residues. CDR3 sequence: CASSYQDYYEQYF. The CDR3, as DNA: TGTGCCAGCAGTTACCAGGACTACTACGAGCAGTACTTC.

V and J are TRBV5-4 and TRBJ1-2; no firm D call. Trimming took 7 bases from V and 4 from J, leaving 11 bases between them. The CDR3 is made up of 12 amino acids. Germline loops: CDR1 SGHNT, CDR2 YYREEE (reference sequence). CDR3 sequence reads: CASGTEGYGYTF. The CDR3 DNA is TGTGCCAGCGGAACAGAGGGCTATGGCTACACCTTC.

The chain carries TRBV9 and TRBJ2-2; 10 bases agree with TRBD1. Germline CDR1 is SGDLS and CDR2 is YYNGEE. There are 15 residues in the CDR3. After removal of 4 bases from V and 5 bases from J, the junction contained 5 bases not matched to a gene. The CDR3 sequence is CASSSRQGATGELFF. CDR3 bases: TGTGCCAGCAGCTCGCGACAGGGGGCGACCGGGGAGCTGTTTTTT.

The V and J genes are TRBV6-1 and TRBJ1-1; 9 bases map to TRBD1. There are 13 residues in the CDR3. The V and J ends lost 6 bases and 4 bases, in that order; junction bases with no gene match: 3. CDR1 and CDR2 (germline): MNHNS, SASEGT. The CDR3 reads CASRQGATTEAFF. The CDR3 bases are TGTGCCAGCAGACAGGGGGCGACCACTGAAGCTTTCTTT.

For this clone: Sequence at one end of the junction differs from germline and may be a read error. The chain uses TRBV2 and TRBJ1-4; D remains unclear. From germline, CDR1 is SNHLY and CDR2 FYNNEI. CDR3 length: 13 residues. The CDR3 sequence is CASSGSGNGKLFF. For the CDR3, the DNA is TGTGCCAGCAGTGGGAGCGGTAATGGAAAACTGTTTTTT.